These T cell receptor beta chains were read from a single sample in a study of blood T cell repertoires in COVID-19. Sequenced by immunoSEQ multiplex PCR; TCRdb stores in-frame clones only, minus some. This sample carries about 160,000 clones, 80% of them seen once, and the ten largest clones take more than 3%. Sequenced: PBMCs or T cells enriched from blood (not recorded which). The receptors were sampled from a woman aged 60 to 75 who had recovered from COVID-19. Each CDR3 is given with its conserved first and last residue. A D gene is named only where the DNA matches it firmly. Some rows have no size entry. The others give once, few or many, or a class for an expanded clone.

D gene,V gene,clone size,J gene,CDR3 DNA,CDR3 protein
-,TRBV7-9,-,TRBJ1-3,TGTGCCAGCAGCCCGAACACCATATATTTT,CASSPNTIYF
-,TRBV27,-,TRBJ1-2,TGTGCCAGCAGTTTATCTCCACTGGCGGGTGGGGGCTACACCTTC,CASSLSPLAGGGYTF
TRBD2,TRBV5-1,-,TRBJ2-1,TGCGCCAGCAGCTTGGGGGCTAGCGGTTACAATGAGCAGTTCTTC,CASSLGASGYNEQFF
-,TRBV5-8,once,TRBJ2-1,TGTGCCAGCGGTTCGACAGGCTACAATGAGCAGTTCTTC,CASGSTGYNEQFF
-,TRBV19,-,TRBJ1-3,TGTGCCAGTGGTGCAGGCTCTGGAAACACCATATATTTT,CASGAGSGNTIYF
-,TRBV6-5,-,TRBJ1-6,TGTGCCAGCAGTTACGGGCAGGGGCTAATTTCACCCCTCCACTTT,CASSYGQGLISPLHF
-,TRBV13,-,TRBJ1-5,TGTGCCAGCAGCTCCGGACAGCTAGAAGGTCAGCCCCAGCATTTT,CASSSGQLEGQPQHF
-,TRBV9,-,TRBJ2-7,TGTGCCAGCAGCGTAGGGGGCGCAAGTTCCTACGAGCAGTACTTC,CASSVGGASSYEQYF
-,TRBV7-3,-,TRBJ2-3,TGTGCCAGCAGCCCCCGGAGGGAGCTCGGCACAGATACGCAGTATTTT,CASSPRRELGTDTQYF
-,TRBV7-2,-,TRBJ1-4,TGTGCCAGCAGCTTAGCCCCCGGGATCAATGAAAAACTGTTTTTT,CASSLAPGINEKLFF
TRBD2,TRBV18,-,TRBJ2-1,TGTGCCAGCTCACCACCAACTAGCGGGGAGAATGAGCAGTTCTTC,CASSPPTSGENEQFF
-,TRBV5-1,-,TRBJ1-3,TGCGCCAGCAGCACTGACAGGAAAAACACCATATATTTT,CASSTDRKNTIYF
-,TRBV18,-,TRBJ1-4,TGTGCCAGCTCACACAGGGATGAAAAACTGTTTTTT,CASSHRDEKLFF
-,TRBV4-1,-,TRBJ2-1,TGCGCCAGCAGCCAAGAATGGGCCTCCTACAATGAGCAGTTCTTC,CASSQEWASYNEQFF
TRBD1,TRBV2,-,TRBJ2-2,TGTGCCAGCAGGACAGGGGGCACCGGGGAGCTGTTTTTT,CASRTGGTGELFF